Below, one TCR beta chain is given with its context. Original processing notes: Estimates of nucleated cell counts were drawn from the amplification of reference gene primers. TCRdb's copy holds only in-frame clones and misses some; the assay was immunoSEQ multiplex PCR. V, J and clone size are those of that table, while D and trimming were read from the DNA. This table has 200,000 to 300,000 clones, around 86% appearing once. The record originates from a study of blood T cell repertoires in COVID-19. Study-wide background: PBMCs, B-cell-depleted T cells, or T cells provided the cDNA or gDNA that made up the material.

The CDR3 has 14 amino acids. Sequencing was done on a sample of peripheral blood. The source of this sequence is a man aged 35-49 years who had recovered from COVID-19. This chain uses TRBV21-1 with TRBJ1-2; the table's D gene call, TRBD1, was not cross checked with the DNA. TRBV21-1 is tagged as a pseudogene. For the CDR3, the DNA is TGTGCCAGCAGCAACCAGGACAATAACTATGGCTACACCTTC. Translation gives CASSNQDNNYGYTF.